The clone carrying this T cell receptor beta chain was detected many times. Its antigen is as yet unknown. This sample is part of a study of Graves' ophthalmopathy and Graves' hyperthyroidism. Overall study: Peripheral blood sampling preceded any treatment and occurred at initial diagnosis. Whole-study results and caveats: Appearing in blood as well were most expanded thyroid clonotypes above 0.001 frequency. As the model predicted ophthalmopathy progression, it achieved a sensitivity of nearly 71% and a specificity of about 72%.

RNA served as the template for amplifying TCR beta CDR3 regions. The authors performed first-round RT-PCR with HTBI primers and then a second-round multiplex PCR. One entry per CDR3 protein results from TCRdb running MiXCR on the multiplex PCR reads. The table shows roughly 400,000 distinct CDR3 sequences, with roughly 17% occurring only once. Being free of ophthalmopathy for 18 months of follow-up defined stable hyperthyroidism. The sample taken for sequencing was peripheral blood. The TCR comes from an adult woman with stable Graves' hyperthyroidism.

The CDR3 DNA is TGTGCCACTTCTCTCCCGCTCGAGACCCAGTACTTC. It codes for CATSLPLETQYF. The gene calls are TRBV28 and TRBJ2-5; D ambiguous. Germline V lookup: CDR1 MDHEN, CDR2 SYDVKM. CDR3 length: 12 amino acids. The V and J ends lost 10 bases and 5 bases respectively, with 14 bases between them. Full variable domain (remainder filled in from reference TRBV28 and TRBJ2-5): DVKVTQSSRYLVKRTGEKVFLECVQDMDHENMFWYRQDPGLGLRLIYFSYDVKMKEKGDIPEGYSVSREKKERFSLILESASTNQTSMYLCATSLPLETQYFGPGTRLLVL.